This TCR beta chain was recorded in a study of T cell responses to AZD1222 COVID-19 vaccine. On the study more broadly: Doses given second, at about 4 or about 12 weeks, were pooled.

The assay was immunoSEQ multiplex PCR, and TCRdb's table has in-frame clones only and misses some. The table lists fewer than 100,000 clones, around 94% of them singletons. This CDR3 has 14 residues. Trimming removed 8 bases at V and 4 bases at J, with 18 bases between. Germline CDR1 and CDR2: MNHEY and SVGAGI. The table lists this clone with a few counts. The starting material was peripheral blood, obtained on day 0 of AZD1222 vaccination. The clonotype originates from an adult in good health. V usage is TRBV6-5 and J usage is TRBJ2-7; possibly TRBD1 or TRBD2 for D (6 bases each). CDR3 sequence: CASFPRWGAYEQYF. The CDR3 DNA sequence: TGTGCCAGCTTCCCTAGATGGGGGGCGTACGAGCAGTACTTC.